These T cell receptor beta chains were read from a single sample in a study of shared clonotypes between healthy human individuals. The repertoire was sequenced with immunoSEQ multiplex PCR; TCRdb's copy has only in-frame clones and lacks some. The top ten clones hold 0.95% to 1.5% of a sample with nearly 2 million clones, 85% to 95% of them seen once. The sample consisted of naive CD8+ T cells sorted from blood. The receptors were sampled from a man aged 18 to 30 in good health. Both conserved end residues are part of each CDR3. The D gene is left open where the match is weak. Not all rows give a size; the values are once, few, many and, for expanded clones, a class.

D gene: TRBD2; clone size: .; J gene: TRBJ2-3; V gene: TRBV27; CDR3 protein: CASSSTWTSRVTDTQYF; CDR3 DNA: TGTGCCAGCAGTTCGACGTGGACTAGCAGGGTCACAGATACGCAGTATTTT
D gene: .; clone size: once; J gene: TRBJ1-5; V gene: TRBV2; CDR3 protein: CASSDLVNVGNTHQPQHF; CDR3 DNA: TGTGCCAGCAGTGATCTCGTTAATGTAGGGAACACCCATCAGCCCCAGCATTTT
D gene: .; clone size: once; J gene: TRBJ2-5; V gene: TRBV7-9; CDR3 protein: CASSVSSYQETQYF; CDR3 DNA: TGTGCCAGCAGCGTATCCAGCTATCAAGAGACCCAGTACTTC
D gene: TRBD1; clone size: .; J gene: TRBJ2-7; V gene: TRBV19; CDR3 protein: CASSPGQGSSEQYF; CDR3 DNA: TGTGCCAGTAGCCCGGGACAGGGCTCGAGCGAGCAGTACTTC
D gene: .; clone size: .; J gene: TRBJ1-1; V gene: TRBV7-9; CDR3 protein: CASSGAGAEAFF; CDR3 DNA: TGTGCCAGCAGCGGAGCAGGGGCCGAAGCTTTCTTT
D gene: .; clone size: .; J gene: TRBJ1-2; V gene: TRBV5-1; CDR3 protein: CASSFSGSPFNYGYTF; CDR3 DNA: TGCGCCAGCAGCTTCTCCGGGTCCCCATTTAACTATGGCTACACCTTC
D gene: .; clone size: .; J gene: TRBJ1-1; V gene: TRBV28; CDR3 protein: CASSLPGREAFF; CDR3 DNA: TGTGCCAGCAGTTTACCAGGACGTGAAGCTTTCTTT
D gene: .; clone size: .; J gene: TRBJ2-1; V gene: TRBV29-1; CDR3 protein: CSVEEGRTEQFF; CDR3 DNA: TGCAGCGTTGAAGAGGGAAGGACTGAGCAGTTCTTC
D gene: TRBD2; clone size: .; J gene: TRBJ2-7; V gene: TRBV7-9; CDR3 protein: CASSLGGGGAAREQYF; CDR3 DNA: TGTGCCAGCAGCTTAGGGGGCGGGGGAGCGGCCCGGGAGCAGTACTTC
D gene: .; clone size: .; J gene: TRBJ1-6; V gene: TRBV5-6; CDR3 protein: CASSSGTLNSPLHF; CDR3 DNA: TGTGCCAGCAGCTCCGGGACTTTAAATTCACCCCTCCACTTT
D gene: .; clone size: .; J gene: TRBJ2-3; V gene: TRBV27; CDR3 protein: CASSFIAENTDTQYF; CDR3 DNA: TGTGCCAGCAGTTTTATAGCGGAGAACACAGATACGCAGTATTTT
D gene: .; clone size: .; J gene: TRBJ2-2; V gene: TRBV2; CDR3 protein: CASSDPRTGTGELFF; CDR3 DNA: TGTGCCAGCAGTGATCCTCGAACGGGGACCGGGGAGCTGTTTTTT
D gene: TRBD1; clone size: .; J gene: TRBJ1-2; V gene: TRBV5-4; CDR3 protein: CASSPGTGNLYGYTF; CDR3 DNA: TGTGCCAGCAGCCCCGGGACAGGGAACCTCTATGGCTACACCTTC
D gene: .; clone size: .; J gene: TRBJ2-7; V gene: TRBV30; CDR3 protein: CAWSGSAGWEQYF; CDR3 DNA: TGTGCCTGGAGTGGAAGCGCCGGGTGGGAGCAGTACTTC
D gene: .; clone size: .; J gene: TRBJ2-5; V gene: TRBV7-9; CDR3 protein: CASSSPPGSVETQYF; CDR3 DNA: TGTGCCAGCAGCTCCCCGCCAGGTTCAGTGGAGACCCAGTACTTC
D gene: .; clone size: once; J gene: TRBJ1-3; V gene: TRBV9; CDR3 protein: CASSVDWGASGNTIYF; CDR3 DNA: TGTGCCAGCAGCGTAGACTGGGGGGCTTCAGGAAACACCATATATTTT
D gene: .; clone size: .; J gene: TRBJ2-7; V gene: TRBV6-6; CDR3 protein: CASSYDSSRVSEQYF; CDR3 DNA: TGTGCCAGCAGTTATGACTCCAGCAGGGTCTCCGAGCAGTACTTC
D gene: .; clone size: .; J gene: TRBJ2-1; V gene: TRBV4-1; CDR3 protein: CASSQEAVYNEQFF; CDR3 DNA: TGCGCCAGCAGCCAAGAGGCGGTTTACAATGAGCAGTTCTTC
D gene: .; clone size: .; J gene: TRBJ2-1; V gene: TRBV27; CDR3 protein: CASSHTVGKGYNEQFF; CDR3 DNA: TGTGCCAGCAGCCATACCGTGGGGAAGGGTTACAATGAGCAGTTCTTC
D gene: .; clone size: .; J gene: TRBJ1-6; V gene: TRBV9; CDR3 protein: CASSPSDGYSYNSPLHF; CDR3 DNA: TGTGCCAGCAGCCCTTCAGACGGATACTCCTATAATTCACCCCTCCACTTT
D gene: .; clone size: .; J gene: TRBJ2-3; V gene: TRBV7-9; CDR3 protein: CASSLGRISTDTQYF; CDR3 DNA: TGTGCCAGCAGCTTAGGACGGATCAGCACAGATACGCAGTATTTT
D gene: .; clone size: once; J gene: TRBJ2-7; V gene: TRBV5-1; CDR3 protein: CASSLDEVGIEQYF; CDR3 DNA: TGCGCCAGCAGCTTGGATGAAGTGGGGATCGAGCAGTACTTC
D gene: .; clone size: .; J gene: TRBJ2-2; V gene: TRBV9; CDR3 protein: CASSPFAMTDRELFF; CDR3 DNA: TGTGCCAGCAGCCCATTCGCTATGACCGACCGGGAGCTGTTTTTT
D gene: .; clone size: .; J gene: TRBJ2-7; V gene: TRBV4-3; CDR3 protein: CASSQDKAQTLYEQYF; CDR3 DNA: TGCGCCAGCAGCCAAGATAAAGCTCAAACGCTCTACGAGCAGTACTTC
D gene: TRBD2; clone size: .; J gene: TRBJ2-7; V gene: TRBV4-1; CDR3 protein: CASSQVGGSYEQYF; CDR3 DNA: TGCGCCAGCAGCCAAGTGGGGGGGTCCTACGAGCAGTACTTC
D gene: TRBD1; clone size: .; J gene: TRBJ2-7; V gene: TRBV14; CDR3 protein: CASSYIRTGLGEQYF; CDR3 DNA: TGTGCCAGCAGCTACATTAGGACAGGGCTGGGCGAGCAGTACTTC
D gene: .; clone size: .; J gene: TRBJ2-1; V gene: TRBV19; CDR3 protein: CASSITDNEQFF; CDR3 DNA: TGTGCCAGTAGTATCACCGACAATGAGCAGTTCTTC
D gene: .; clone size: once; J gene: TRBJ1-2; V gene: TRBV28; CDR3 protein: CASSFNEDGYTF; CDR3 DNA: TGTGCCAGCAGTTTTAATGAAGACGGCTACACCTTC
D gene: TRBD2; clone size: .; J gene: TRBJ2-2; V gene: TRBV7-2; CDR3 protein: CASSLHWSGMNTGELFF; CDR3 DNA: TGTGCCAGCAGCTTGCATTGGAGCGGGATGAACACCGGGGAGCTGTTTTTT
D gene: TRBD2; clone size: .; J gene: TRBJ2-7; V gene: TRBV4-1; CDR3 protein: CASSQSGLAEQYF; CDR3 DNA: TGCGCCAGCAGCCAATCAGGACTAGCGGAGCAGTACTTC
D gene: .; clone size: once; J gene: TRBJ2-7; V gene: TRBV7-6; CDR3 protein: CASSLGGQGEQYF; CDR3 DNA: TGTGCCAGCAGCTTAGGGGGCCAGGGCGAGCAGTACTTC
D gene: .; clone size: .; J gene: TRBJ2-5; V gene: TRBV6-6; CDR3 protein: CASSYHTGIETQYF; CDR3 DNA: TGTGCCAGCAGTTACCACACAGGGATAGAGACCCAGTACTTC
D gene: .; clone size: .; J gene: TRBJ2-1; V gene: TRBV4-2; CDR3 protein: CASSQEEGSGDNEQFF; CDR3 DNA: TGTGCCAGCAGCCAAGAAGAGGGGTCCGGGGACAATGAGCAGTTCTTC
D gene: .; clone size: .; J gene: TRBJ2-4; V gene: TRBV15; CDR3 protein: CATKGEIENIQYF; CDR3 DNA: TGTGCCACCAAGGGGGAGATTGAAAACATTCAGTACTTC
D gene: .; clone size: .; J gene: TRBJ2-3; V gene: TRBV6-9; CDR3 protein: CARWWRFADTQYF; CDR3 DNA: TGTGCCAGATGGTGGAGGTTCGCAGATACGCAGTATTTT
D gene: .; clone size: .; J gene: TRBJ1-1; V gene: TRBV19; CDR3 protein: CASSISAGGNTEAFF; CDR3 DNA: TGTGCCAGTAGTATCTCCGCCGGGGGAAACACTGAAGCTTTCTTT
D gene: TRBD2; clone size: .; J gene: TRBJ2-7; V gene: TRBV2; CDR3 protein: CASTRDYRNSYEQYF; CDR3 DNA: TGTGCCAGCACCCGGGACTACCGCAACTCCTACGAGCAGTACTTC